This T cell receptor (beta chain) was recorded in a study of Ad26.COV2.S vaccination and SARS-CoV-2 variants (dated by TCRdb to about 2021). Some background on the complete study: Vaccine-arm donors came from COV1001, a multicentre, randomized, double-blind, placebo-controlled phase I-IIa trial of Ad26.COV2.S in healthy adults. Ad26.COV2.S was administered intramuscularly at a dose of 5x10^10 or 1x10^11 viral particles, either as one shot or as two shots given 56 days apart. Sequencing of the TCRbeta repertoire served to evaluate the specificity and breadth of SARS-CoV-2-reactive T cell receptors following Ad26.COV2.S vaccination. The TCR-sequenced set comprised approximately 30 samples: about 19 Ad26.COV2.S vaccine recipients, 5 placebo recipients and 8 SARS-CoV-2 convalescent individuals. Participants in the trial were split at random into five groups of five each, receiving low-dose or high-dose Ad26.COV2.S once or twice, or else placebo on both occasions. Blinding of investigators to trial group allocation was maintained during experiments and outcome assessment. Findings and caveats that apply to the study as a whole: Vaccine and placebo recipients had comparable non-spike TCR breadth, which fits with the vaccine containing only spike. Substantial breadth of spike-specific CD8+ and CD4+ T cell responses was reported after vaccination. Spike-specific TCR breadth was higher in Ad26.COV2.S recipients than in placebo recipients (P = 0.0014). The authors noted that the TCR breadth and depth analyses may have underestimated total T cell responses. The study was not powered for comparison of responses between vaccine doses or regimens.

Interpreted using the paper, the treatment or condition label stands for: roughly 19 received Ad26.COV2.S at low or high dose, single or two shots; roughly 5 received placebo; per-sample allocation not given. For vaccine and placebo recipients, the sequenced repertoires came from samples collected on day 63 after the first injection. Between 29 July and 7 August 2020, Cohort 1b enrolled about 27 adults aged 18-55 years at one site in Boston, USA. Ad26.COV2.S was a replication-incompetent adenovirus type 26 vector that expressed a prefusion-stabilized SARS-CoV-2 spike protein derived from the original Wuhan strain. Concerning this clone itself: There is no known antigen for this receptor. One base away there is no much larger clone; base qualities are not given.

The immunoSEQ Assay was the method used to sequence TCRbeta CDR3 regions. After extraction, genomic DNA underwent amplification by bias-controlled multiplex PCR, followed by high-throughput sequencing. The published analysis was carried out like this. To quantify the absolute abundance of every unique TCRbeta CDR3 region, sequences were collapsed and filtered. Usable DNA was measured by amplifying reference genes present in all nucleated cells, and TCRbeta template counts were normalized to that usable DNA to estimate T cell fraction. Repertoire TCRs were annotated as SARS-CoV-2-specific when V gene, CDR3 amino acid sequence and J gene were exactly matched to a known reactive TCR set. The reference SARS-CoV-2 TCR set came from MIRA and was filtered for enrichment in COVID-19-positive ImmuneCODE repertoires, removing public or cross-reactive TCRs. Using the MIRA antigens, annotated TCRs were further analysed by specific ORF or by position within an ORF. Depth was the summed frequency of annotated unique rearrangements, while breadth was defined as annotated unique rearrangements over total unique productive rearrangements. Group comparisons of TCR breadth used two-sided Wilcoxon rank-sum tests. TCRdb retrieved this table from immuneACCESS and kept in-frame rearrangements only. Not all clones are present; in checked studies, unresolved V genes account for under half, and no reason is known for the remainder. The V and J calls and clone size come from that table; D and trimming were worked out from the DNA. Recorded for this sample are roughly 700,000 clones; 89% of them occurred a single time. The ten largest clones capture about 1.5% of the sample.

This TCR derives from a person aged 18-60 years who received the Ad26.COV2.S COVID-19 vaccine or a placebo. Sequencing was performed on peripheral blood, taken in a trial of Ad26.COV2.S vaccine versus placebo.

CDR3 sequence: CASSPPNEKLFF. The DNA sequence is given as TGCGCCAGCAGCCCACCCAATGAAAAACTGTTTTTT. Recombination joined TRBV5-1 with TRBJ1-4; no D segment can be confidently identified. Trimming removed 4 bases from V and 5 bases from J, leaving 6 bases between the germline ends. CDR1 SGHRS and CDR2 YFSETQ are derived from the germline V gene. The CDR3 measures 12 amino acids from cysteine to phenylalanine. Just the 36-base CDR3 DNA is kept, in frame starting at base 1.